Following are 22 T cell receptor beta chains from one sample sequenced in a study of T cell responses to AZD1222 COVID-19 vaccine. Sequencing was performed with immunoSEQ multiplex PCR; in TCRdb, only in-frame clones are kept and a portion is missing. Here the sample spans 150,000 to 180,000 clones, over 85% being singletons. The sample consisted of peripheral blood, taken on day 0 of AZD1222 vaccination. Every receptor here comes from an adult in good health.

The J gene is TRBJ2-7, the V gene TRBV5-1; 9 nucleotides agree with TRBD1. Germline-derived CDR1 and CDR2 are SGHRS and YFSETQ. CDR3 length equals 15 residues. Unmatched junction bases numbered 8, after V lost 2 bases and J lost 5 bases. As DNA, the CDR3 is TGCGCCAGCAGCTTAACCGGGACAGGGATCCACGAGCAGTACTTC. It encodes CASSLTGTGIHEQYF.

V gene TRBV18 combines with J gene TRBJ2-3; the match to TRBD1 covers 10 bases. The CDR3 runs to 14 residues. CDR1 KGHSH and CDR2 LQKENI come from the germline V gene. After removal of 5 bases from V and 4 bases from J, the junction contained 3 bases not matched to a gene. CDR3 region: CASSSTGGSDTQYF. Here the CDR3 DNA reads TGTGCCAGCTCATCGACAGGGGGCTCAGATACGCAGTATTTT.

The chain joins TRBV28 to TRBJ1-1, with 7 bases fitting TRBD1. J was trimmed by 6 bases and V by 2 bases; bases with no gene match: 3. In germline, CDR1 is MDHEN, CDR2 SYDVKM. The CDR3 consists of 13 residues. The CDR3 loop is CASSLHGTAEAFF. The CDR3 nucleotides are TGTGCCAGCAGTTTACACGGGACAGCTGAAGCTTTCTTT.

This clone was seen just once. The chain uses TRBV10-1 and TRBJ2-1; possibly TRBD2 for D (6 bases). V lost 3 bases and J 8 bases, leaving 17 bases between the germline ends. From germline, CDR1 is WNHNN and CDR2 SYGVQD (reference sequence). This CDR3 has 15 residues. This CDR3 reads CASSDLRTSFDEQFF. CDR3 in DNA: TGCGCCAGCAGTGACTTGAGAACTAGCTTCGATGAGCAGTTCTTC.

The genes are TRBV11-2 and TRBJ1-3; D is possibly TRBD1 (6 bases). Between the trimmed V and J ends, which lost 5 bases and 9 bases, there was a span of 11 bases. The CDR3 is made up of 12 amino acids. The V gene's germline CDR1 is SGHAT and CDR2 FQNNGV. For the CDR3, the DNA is TGTGCCAGCAGCCTATTAGGGGGCACCATATATTTT. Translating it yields CASSLLGGTIYF. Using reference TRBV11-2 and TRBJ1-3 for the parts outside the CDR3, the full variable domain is EAGVAQSPRYKIIEKRQSVAFWCNPISGHATLYWYQQILGQGPKLLIQFQNNGVVDDSQLPKDRFSAERLKGVDSTLKIQPAKLEDSAVYLCASSLLGGTIYFGEGSWLTVV.

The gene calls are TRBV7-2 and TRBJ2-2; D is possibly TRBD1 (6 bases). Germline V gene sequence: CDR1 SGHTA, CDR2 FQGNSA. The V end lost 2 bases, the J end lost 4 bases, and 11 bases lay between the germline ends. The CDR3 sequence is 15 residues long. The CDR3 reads CASSLRQGFTGELFF. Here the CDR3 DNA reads TGTGCCAGCAGCTTACGGCAGGGGTTCACCGGGGAGCTGTTTTTT.

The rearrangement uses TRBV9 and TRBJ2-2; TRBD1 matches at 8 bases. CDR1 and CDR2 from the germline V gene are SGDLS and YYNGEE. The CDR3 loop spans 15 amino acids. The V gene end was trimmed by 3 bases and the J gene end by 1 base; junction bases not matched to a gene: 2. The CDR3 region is CASSAGTGNTGELFF. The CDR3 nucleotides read TGTGCCAGCAGCGCCGGGACAGGGAACACCGGGGAGCTGTTTTTT.

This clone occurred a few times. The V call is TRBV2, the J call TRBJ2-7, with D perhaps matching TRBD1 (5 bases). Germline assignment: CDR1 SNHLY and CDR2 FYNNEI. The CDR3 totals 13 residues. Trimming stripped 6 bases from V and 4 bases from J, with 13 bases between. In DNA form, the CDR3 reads TGTGCCAGCAGACTGGACACCCTTTACGAGCAGTACTTC. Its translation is CASRLDTLYEQYF.

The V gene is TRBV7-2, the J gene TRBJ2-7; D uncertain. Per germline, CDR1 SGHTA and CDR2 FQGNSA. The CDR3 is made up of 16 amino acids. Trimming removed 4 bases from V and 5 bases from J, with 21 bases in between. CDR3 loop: CASSYDADPSWNEQYF. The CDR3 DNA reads TGTGCCAGCAGCTATGACGCGGACCCCTCATGGAACGAGCAGTACTTC.

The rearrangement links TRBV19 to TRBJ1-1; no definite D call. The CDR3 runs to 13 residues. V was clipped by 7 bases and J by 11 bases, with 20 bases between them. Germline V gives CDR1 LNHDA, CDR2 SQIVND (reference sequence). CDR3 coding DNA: TGTGCCAGTAACGTAGACGAGGAATCTCGGGCTTTCTTT. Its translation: CASNVDEESRAFF. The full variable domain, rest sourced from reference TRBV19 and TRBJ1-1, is DGGITQSPKYLFRKEGQNVTLSCEQNLNHDAMYWYRQDPGQGLRLIYYSQIVNDFQKGDIAEGYSVSREKKESFPLTVTSAQKNPTAFYLCASNVDEESRAFFGQGTRLTVV.

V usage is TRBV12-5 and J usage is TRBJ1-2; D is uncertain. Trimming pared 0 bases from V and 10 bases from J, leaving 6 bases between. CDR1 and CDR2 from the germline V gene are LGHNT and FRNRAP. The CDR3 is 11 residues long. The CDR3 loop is CASGLVTVYTF. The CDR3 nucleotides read TGTGCTAGTGGTTTGGTTACAGTCTACACCTTC.

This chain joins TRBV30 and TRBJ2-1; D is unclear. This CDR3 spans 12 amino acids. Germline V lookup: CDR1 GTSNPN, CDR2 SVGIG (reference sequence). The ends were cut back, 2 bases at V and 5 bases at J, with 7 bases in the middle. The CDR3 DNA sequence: TGTGCCTGGAGTAACTATAACAATGAGCAGTTCTTC. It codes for CAWSNYNNEQFF.

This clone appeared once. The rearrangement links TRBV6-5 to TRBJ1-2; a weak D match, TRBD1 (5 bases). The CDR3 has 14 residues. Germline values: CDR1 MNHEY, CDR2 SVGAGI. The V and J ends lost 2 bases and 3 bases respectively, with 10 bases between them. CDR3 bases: TGTGCCAGCAGTTACCGGGGGACCCACTATGGCTACACCTTC. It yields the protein CASSYRGTHYGYTF.

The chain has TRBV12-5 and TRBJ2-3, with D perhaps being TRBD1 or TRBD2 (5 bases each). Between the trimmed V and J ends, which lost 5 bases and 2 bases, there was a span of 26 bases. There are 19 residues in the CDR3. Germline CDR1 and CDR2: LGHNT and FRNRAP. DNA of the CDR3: TGTGCTAGTGGTAGAACCCGGGACGGAGAAAGAAAAATCACAGATACGCAGTATTTT. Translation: CASGRTRDGERKITDTQYF.

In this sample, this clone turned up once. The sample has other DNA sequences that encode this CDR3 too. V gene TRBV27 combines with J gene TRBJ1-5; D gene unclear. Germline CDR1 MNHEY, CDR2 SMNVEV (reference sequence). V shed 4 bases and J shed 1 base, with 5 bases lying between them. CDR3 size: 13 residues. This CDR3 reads CASSYTSNQPQHF. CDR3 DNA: TGTGCCAGCAGTTACACAAGCAATCAGCCCCAGCATTTT.

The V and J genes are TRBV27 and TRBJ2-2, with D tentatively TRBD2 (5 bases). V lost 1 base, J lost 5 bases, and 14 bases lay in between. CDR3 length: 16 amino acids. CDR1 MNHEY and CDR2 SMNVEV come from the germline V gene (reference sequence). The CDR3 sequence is CASSLLGTPGTGELFF. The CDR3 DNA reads TGTGCCAGCAGTTTATTAGGTACTCCGGGGACCGGGGAGCTGTTTTTT.

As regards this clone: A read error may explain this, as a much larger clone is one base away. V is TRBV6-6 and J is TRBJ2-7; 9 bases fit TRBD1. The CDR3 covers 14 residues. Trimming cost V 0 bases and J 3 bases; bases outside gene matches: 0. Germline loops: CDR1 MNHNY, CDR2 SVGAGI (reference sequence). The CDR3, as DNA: TGTGCCAGCAGTTACTCGACAGGGGGCTACGAGCAGTACTTC. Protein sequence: CASSYSTGGYEQYF.

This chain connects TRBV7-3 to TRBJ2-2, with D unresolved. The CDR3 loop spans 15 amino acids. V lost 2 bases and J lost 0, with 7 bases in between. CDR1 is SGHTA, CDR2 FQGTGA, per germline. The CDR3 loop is CASSLSRANTGELFF. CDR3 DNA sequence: TGTGCCAGCAGCTTATCTAGGGCGAACACCGGGGAGCTGTTTTTT.

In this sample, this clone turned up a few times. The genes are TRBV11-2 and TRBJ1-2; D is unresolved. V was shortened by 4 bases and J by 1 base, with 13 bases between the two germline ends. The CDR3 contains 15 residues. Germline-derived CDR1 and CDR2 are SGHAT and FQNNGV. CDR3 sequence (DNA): TGTGCCAGCAGCTCGGAGGTGGGGTATAACTATGGCTACACCTTC. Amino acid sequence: CASSSEVGYNYGYTF.

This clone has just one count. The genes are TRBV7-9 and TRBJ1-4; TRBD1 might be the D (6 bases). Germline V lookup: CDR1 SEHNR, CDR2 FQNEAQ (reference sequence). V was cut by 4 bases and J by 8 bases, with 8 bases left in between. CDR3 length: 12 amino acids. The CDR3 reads CASSSTGEKLFF. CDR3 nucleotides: TGTGCCAGCAGCTCCACAGGGGAAAAACTGTTTTTT.

The CDR3 DNA reads TGTGCCAGCATCATGAACACTGAAGCTTTCTTT. Protein: CASIMNTEAFF. V and J are TRBV25-1 and TRBJ1-1; D unclear. V lost 7 bases to trimming and J lost 0 bases, with 3 bases between them. The CDR3 runs to 11 residues. Germline CDR1 is MGHDK and CDR2 is SYGVNS.

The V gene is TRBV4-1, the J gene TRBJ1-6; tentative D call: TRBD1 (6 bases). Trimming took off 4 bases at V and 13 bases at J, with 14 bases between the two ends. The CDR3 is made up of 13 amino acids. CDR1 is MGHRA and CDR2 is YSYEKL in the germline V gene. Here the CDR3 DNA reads TGCGCCAGCAGCCTTATCACAGGGAAGCCCCTCCACTTT. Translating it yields CASSLITGKPLHF.